This paragraph covers one T cell receptor beta chain sequence. The data were obtained in a study of CD8+ T cells in alopecia areata. Overall study: In an open-label trial, patients got 5 to 10 mg tofacitinib twice daily.

Reverse transcribed after extraction, RNA yielded cDNA as the sequencing template. Repertoires were generated with immunoSEQ multiplex PCR, while TCRdb's copy carries only in-frame clones and drops some. This table has approximately 59,000 clones, about 45% appearing once. Sample: CD8+ T cells sorted from blood, taken at week 0. The receptor was derived from a human donor with alopecia areata.

In DNA form, the CDR3 reads TGTGCCTGGAGTGTAAGGGATGAGCAGTTCTTC. Its protein is CAWSVRDEQFF. The rearrangement joins TRBV30 to TRBJ2-1; no clear D. Germline V CDR1 and CDR2: GTSNPN, SVGIG (reference sequence). Trimming pared 0 bases from V and 8 bases from J, leaving 5 bases between. The CDR3 spans 11 residues.